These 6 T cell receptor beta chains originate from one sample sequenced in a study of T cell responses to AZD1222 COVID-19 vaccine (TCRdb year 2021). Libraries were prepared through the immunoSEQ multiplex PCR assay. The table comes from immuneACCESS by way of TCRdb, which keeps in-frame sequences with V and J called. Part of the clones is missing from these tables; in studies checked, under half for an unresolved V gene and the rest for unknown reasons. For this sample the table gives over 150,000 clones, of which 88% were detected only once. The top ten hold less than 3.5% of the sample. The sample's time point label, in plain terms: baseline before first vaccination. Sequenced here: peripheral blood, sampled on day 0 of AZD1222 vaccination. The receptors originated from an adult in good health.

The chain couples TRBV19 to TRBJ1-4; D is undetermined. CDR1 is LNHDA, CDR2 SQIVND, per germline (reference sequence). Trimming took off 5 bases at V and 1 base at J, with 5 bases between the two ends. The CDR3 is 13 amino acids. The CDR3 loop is CASSPLTNEKLFF. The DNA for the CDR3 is TGTGCCAGTAGTCCCCTAACTAATGAAAAACTGTTTTTT.

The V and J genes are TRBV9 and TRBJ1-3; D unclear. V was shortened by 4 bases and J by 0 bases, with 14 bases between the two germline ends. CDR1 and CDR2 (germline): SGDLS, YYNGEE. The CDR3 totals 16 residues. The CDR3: CASSPTATDSGNTIYF. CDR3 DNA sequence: TGTGCCAGCAGCCCAACGGCGACGGACTCTGGAAACACCATATATTTT. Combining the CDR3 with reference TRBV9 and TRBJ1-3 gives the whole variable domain DSGVTQTPKHLITATGQRVTLRCSPRSGDLSVYWYQQSLDQGLQFLIQYYNGEERAKGNILERFSAQQFPDLHSELNLSSLELGDSALYFCASSPTATDSGNTIYFGEGSWLTVV.

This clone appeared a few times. The CDR3 region is CASSAGTSGNTIYF. The DNA for the CDR3 is TGTGCCAGCAGCGCCGGGACCTCTGGAAACACCATATATTTT. V usage is TRBV7-9 and J usage is TRBJ1-3; weak D call: TRBD1 (5 bases). Germline V gene lookup returns CDR1 SEHNR and CDR2 FQNEAQ (reference sequence). The CDR3 has 14 amino acids. The V end lost 5 bases, the J end lost 0 bases, and 8 bases lay between the germline ends. The full variable domain, its missing parts supplied by reference TRBV7-9 and TRBJ1-3, is DTGVSQNPRHKITKRGQNVTFRCDPISEHNRLYWYRQTLGQGPEFLTYFQNEAQLEKSRLLSDRFSAERPKGSFSTLEIQRTEQGDSAMYLCASSAGTSGNTIYFGEGSWLTVV.

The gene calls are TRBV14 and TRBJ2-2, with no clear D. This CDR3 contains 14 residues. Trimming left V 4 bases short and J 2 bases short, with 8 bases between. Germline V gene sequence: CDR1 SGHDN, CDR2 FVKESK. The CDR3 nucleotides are TGTGCCAGCAGCCTAAGCCTCAACACCGGGGAGCTGTTTTTT. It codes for CASSLSLNTGELFF.

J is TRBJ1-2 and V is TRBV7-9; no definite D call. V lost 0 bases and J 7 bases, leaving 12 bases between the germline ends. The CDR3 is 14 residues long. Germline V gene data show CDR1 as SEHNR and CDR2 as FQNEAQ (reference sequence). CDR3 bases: TGTGCCAGCAGCTTAGCGGGCCAGGTCGGTGGCTACACCTTC. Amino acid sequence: CASSLAGQVGGYTF.

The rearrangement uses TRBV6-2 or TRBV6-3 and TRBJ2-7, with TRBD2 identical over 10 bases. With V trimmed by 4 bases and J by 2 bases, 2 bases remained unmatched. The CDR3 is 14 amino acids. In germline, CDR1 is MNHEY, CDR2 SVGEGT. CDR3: CASSSSGGPYEQYF. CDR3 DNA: TGTGCCAGCAGTTCTAGCGGGGGTCCCTACGAGCAGTACTTC.